A selection of T cell receptor beta chains follows, all from one sample in a study of T cell responses to AZD1222 COVID-19 vaccine. Profiled with immunoSEQ multiplex PCR; TCRdb holds only in-frame clones, not every one. Of around 140,000 clones listed, 80% to 95% were seen once; the top ten hold roughly 4%. The source was peripheral blood, collected 28 days after the second AZD1222 dose. All receptors derive from an adult who received the AZD1222 COVID-19 vaccine. Each CDR3 is given with its conserved first and last residue. A D gene is named only where the DNA matches it firmly. Only part of the rows carry a size: once, few, many, or a class if the clone is expanded.

j_call clone_size v_call d_call cdr3_aa cdr3_nt
TRBJ1-6 . TRBV3-1/TRBV3-2 . CASSQVSGQIDF TGTGCCAGCAGCCAAGTTTCCGGACAGATTGACTTT
TRBJ2-7 . TRBV6-5 TRBD2 CASSKLAGAKNEQYF TGTGCCAGCAGTAAACTAGCGGGGGCAAAGAACGAGCAGTACTTC
TRBJ1-5 . TRBV11-2 TRBD1 CASSQTGRNQPQHF TGTGCCAGCAGCCAGACAGGGCGTAATCAGCCCCAGCATTTT
TRBJ2-1 few TRBV6-6 TRBD2 CASSLPTSGGSNEQFF TGTGCCAGCAGTCTCCCGACTAGCGGGGGGTCCAATGAGCAGTTCTTC
TRBJ1-1 once TRBV19 TRBD1 CASSARRDRGTEAFF TGTGCCAGTAGTGCACGCCGGGACAGGGGAACTGAAGCTTTCTTT
TRBJ1-6 . TRBV6-1 TRBD1 CASTLTGLSAPLHF TGTGCCAGCACTCTGACAGGGCTATCGGCACCCCTCCACTTT
TRBJ2-3 . TRBV3-1/TRBV3-2 . CASSHVLLPDTQYF TGTGCCAGCAGCCACGTCCTACTCCCAGATACGCAGTATTTT
TRBJ2-7 . TRBV6-4 . CASSDSNGYREANEQYF TGTGCCAGCAGTGACTCGAATGGGTACAGGGAGGCGAACGAGCAGTACTTC
TRBJ2-5 once TRBV11-2 . CASSLQYGGETQYF TGTGCCAGCAGCTTACAGTATGGGGGGGAGACCCAGTACTTC
TRBJ1-1 . TRBV7-9 TRBD1 CASSVGWDRMNTEAFF TGTGCCAGCAGCGTCGGCTGGGACAGAATGAACACTGAAGCTTTCTTT
TRBJ2-1 . TRBV10-3 . CASSPDLSSYNEQFF TGTGCCTCCAGCCCAGACCTAAGCTCCTACAATGAGCAGTTCTTC
TRBJ2-1 once TRBV10-3 . CAISESSWSEQFF TGTGCCATCAGTGAGTCCTCCTGGAGTGAGCAGTTCTTC